Listed here are 8 T cell receptor beta chains from one sample, sequenced in a study of cytotoxic CD8 clonotypes in ibrutinib-treated CLL. Only in-frame clones appear in the TCRdb table, and some are missing; sequencing was by immunoSEQ multiplex PCR. The repertoire has tens of thousands of clones, about 82% of them found once; the top ten carry under 6%. Sequences were derived from PBMCs, sampled before ibrutinib treatment. These receptors were taken from a human donor with chronic lymphocytic leukemia.

V gene TRBV4-2 combines with J gene TRBJ2-3; 16 nucleotides agree with TRBD2. Germline CDR1 is LGHNA and CDR2 is YNFKEQ. CDR3 length: 22 amino acids. V lost 4 bases and J lost 3; bases outside the gene matches: 19. CDR3 DNA: TGTGCCAGCAGCCCGGGAGGCGTTTTGGGACTAGCGGGAGGGCCCGGGACAGATACGCAGTATTTT. Translation gives CASSPGGVLGLAGGPGTDTQYF.

V and J are TRBV15 and TRBJ1-2; D remains ambiguous. Trimming shortened V by 2 bases and J by 5 bases, and 9 bases separated the two germline ends. CDR1 is LNHNV and CDR2 is YYDKDF in the germline V gene (reference sequence). The CDR3 runs 13 residues. The CDR3 sequence: CATSRMGKYGYTF. DNA for the CDR3: TGTGCCACCAGCAGAATGGGAAAGTATGGCTACACCTTC.

The chain employs TRBV7-2 and TRBJ2-7; TRBD2 is a possible D gene (6 bases). CDR3 size: 13 residues. Germline lookup yields CDR1 SGHTA and CDR2 FQGNSA. The V end was cut by 1 base, the J end by 4 bases, with 8 bases between. In DNA form, the CDR3 reads TGTGCCAGCAGCTTAGGACTAGTTTACGAGCAGTACTTC. Residues: CASSLGLVYEQYF. The full variable domain, in which reference TRBV7-2 and TRBJ2-7 provide the parts outside the CDR3, is GAGVSQSPSNKVTEKGKDVELRCDPISGHTALYWYRQSLGQGLEFLIYFQGNSAPDKSGLPSDRFSAERTGGSVSTLTIQRTQQEDSAVYLCASSLGLVYEQYFGPGTRLTVT.

This clone counts as medium-sized. The V gene is TRBV28, the J gene TRBJ2-7; D not certain. Germline CDR1 reads MDHEN; CDR2 reads SYDVKM. The CDR3 is made up of 11 amino acids. V lost 4 bases and J 3 bases, leaving 4 bases between the germline ends. CDR3 loop: CASSSYYEQYF. Here the CDR3 DNA reads TGTGCCAGCAGTTCATACTACGAGCAGTACTTC. The complete variable domain, with remaining parts taken from reference TRBV28 and TRBJ2-7, reads DVKVTQSSRYLVKRTGEKVFLECVQDMDHENMFWYRQDPGLGLRLIYFSYDVKMKEKGDIPEGYSVSREKKERFSLILESASTNQTSMYLCASSSYYEQYFGPGTRLTVT.

V usage is TRBV12-5 and J usage is TRBJ2-3; D ambiguous. Deletions cut 0 bases from V and 0 bases from J, with 16 bases between. Germline CDR1 reads LGHNT; CDR2 reads FRNRAP. CDR3 size: 18 residues. The CDR3 spells CASGLVLKNKASTDTQYF. The CDR3 coding sequence is TGTGCTAGTGGTTTGGTACTAAAAAACAAGGCTAGCACAGATACGCAGTATTTT.

The chain has TRBV28 and TRBJ1-2; possibly TRBD1 for D (5 bases). The CDR3 has 14 residues. Deletions cut 3 bases from V and 14 bases from J, with 22 bases between. Germline lookup yields CDR1 MDHEN and CDR2 SYDVKM. Here the CDR3 DNA reads TGTGCCAGCAGTTTCGTGGCAGGGACGGATACGAGTACCTTC. Encoded protein: CASSFVAGTDTSTF.

This chain uses TRBV27 with TRBJ2-7; D may match TRBD1 or TRBD2 (5 bases each). V gave up 2 bases and J gave up 2 bases, with 10 bases separating them. The CDR3 spans 14 residues. Germline assignment: CDR1 MNHEY and CDR2 SMNVEV (reference sequence). CDR3 bases: TGTGCCAGCAGTTTAGGGACGAGGGCCTACGAGCAGTACTTC. It translates to CASSLGTRAYEQYF.

Only a few counts were recorded for this clone. V is TRBV5-1 and J is TRBJ2-7; D is possibly TRBD1 (6 bases). Trimming took off 6 bases at V and 1 base at J, with 8 bases between the two ends. Germline values: CDR1 SGHRS, CDR2 YFSETQ. The CDR3 totals 12 residues. The CDR3 sequence is CASKDSSYEQYF. The CDR3 nucleotides are TGCGCCAGCAAGGACAGTTCCTACGAGCAGTACTTC.